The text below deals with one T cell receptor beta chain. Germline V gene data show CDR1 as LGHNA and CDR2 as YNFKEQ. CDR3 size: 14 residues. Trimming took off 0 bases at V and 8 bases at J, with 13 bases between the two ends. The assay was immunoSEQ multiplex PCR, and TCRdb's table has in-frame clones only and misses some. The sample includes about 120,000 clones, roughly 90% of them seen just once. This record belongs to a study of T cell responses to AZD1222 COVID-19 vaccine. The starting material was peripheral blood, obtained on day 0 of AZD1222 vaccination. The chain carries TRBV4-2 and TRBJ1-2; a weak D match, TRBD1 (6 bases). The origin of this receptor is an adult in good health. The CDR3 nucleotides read TGTGCCAGCAGCCAAGATAGGGGGGGGTCGGGCTACACCTTC. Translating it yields CASSQDRGGSGYTF.